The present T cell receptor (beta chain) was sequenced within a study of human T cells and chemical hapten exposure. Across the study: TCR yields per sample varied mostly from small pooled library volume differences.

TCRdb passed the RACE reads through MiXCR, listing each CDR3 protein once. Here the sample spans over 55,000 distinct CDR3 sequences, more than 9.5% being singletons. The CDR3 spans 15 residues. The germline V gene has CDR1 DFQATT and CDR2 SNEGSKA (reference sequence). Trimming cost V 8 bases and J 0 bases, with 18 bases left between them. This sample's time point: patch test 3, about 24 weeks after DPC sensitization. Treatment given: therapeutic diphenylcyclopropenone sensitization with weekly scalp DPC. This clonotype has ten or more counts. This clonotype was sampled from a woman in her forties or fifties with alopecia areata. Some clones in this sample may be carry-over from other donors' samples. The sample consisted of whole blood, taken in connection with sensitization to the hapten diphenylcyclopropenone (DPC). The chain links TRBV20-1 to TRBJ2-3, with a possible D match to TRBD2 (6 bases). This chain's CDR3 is CSSTRGSGSTDTQYF. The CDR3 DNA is TGCAGTTCCACTCGAGGAAGCGGGAGCACAGATACGCAGTATTTT.